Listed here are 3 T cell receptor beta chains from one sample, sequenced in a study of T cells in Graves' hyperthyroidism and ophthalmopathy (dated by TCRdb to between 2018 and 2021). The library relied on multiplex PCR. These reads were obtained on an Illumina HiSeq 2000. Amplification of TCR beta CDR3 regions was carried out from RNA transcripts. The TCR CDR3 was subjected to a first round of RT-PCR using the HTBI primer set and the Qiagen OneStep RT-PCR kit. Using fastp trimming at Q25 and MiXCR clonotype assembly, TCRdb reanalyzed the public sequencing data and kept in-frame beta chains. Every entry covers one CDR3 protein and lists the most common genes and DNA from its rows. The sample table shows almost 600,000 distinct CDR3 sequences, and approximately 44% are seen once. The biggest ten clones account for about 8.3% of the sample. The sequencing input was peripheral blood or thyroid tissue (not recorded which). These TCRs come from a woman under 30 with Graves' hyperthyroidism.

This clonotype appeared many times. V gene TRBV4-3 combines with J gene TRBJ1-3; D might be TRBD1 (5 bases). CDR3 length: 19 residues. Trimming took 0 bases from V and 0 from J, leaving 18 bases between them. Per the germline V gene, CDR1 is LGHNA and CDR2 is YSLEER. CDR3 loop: CASSQDRVGVAGSGNTIYF. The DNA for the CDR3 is TGCGCCAGCAGCCAAGATCGGGTAGGGGTAGCCGGCTCTGGAAACACCATATATTTT.

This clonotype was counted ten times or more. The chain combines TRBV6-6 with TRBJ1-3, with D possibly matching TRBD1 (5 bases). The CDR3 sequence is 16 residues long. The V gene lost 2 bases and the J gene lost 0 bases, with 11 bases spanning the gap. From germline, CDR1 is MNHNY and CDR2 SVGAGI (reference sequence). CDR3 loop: CASSYEGSVSGNTIYF. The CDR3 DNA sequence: TGTGCCAGCAGTTACGAGGGGAGTGTCTCTGGAAACACCATATATTTT.

The CDR3 loop is CSARGLAGVLETQYF. CDR3 DNA sequence: TGCAGTGCTAGAGGACTAGCGGGAGTTTTAGAGACCCAGTACTTC. This chain connects TRBV20-1 to TRBJ2-5; 12 positions match TRBD2. The CDR3 runs 15 residues. V shed 1 base and J 4 bases; nucleotides not matched to a gene: 4. Germline lookup yields CDR1 DFQATT and CDR2 SNEGSKA (reference sequence).